These 26 T cell receptor beta chains share one sample of origin, sequenced in a study of T-cell reconstitution after alpha-beta-depleted transplantation in children. Unique molecular identifiers were incorporated during preparation of the TCRbeta library. TCRdb called the PCR reads again in MiXCR, with one record for every CDR3 protein. The sample lists approximately 800,000 distinct CDR3 sequences; around 17% were seen once. The specimen comprised PBMCs, mostly from graft donor cells, sampled 360 days after TCRalphabeta/CD19-depleted stem cell transplant. These receptor sequences come from a male patient younger than 18 who had a stem cell transplant for acute lymphoblastic leukemia, so the T cells may come from the graft donor.

The table lists this clonotype with a few counts. The chain carries TRBV3-1 and TRBJ2-7, with D perhaps TRBD1 or TRBD2 (5 bases each). Trimming removed 0 bases at V and 3 bases at J, with 18 bases between. CDR3 size: 17 residues. In germline, CDR1 is LGHDT, CDR2 YNNKEL (reference sequence). The CDR3 loop reads CASSQDPFEGLNYEQYF. The CDR3 DNA is TGTGCCAGCAGCCAAGATCCCTTTGAGGGGTTGAACTACGAGCAGTACTTC.

Ten or more counts support this clonotype. The DNA of the CDR3 is TGCGCCAGCAGCTTGTCTCGCAGCCCCACCGGGGAGCTGTTTTTT. This gives the protein CASSLSRSPTGELFF. This chain links TRBV5-1 with TRBJ2-2; no firm D call. V dropped 1 base and J dropped 4 bases, with 11 bases sitting between them. The germline V gene encodes CDR1 SGHRS and CDR2 YFSETQ. This CDR3 is 15 amino acids long. The variable domain in full, with the rest retrieved from reference TRBV5-1 and TRBJ2-2, is KAGVTQTPRYLIKTRGQQVTLSCSPISGHRSVSWYQQTPGQGLQFLFEYFSETQRNKGNFPGRFSGRQFSNSRSEMNVSTLELGDSALYLCASSLSRSPTGELFFGEGSRLTVL.

This clonotype has only a few counts. This chain joins TRBV5-1 and TRBJ2-2; D gene uncertain. The CDR3 has 15 residues. The germline V gene encodes CDR1 SGHRS and CDR2 YFSETQ. The germline V and J ends were trimmed by 2 bases and 3 bases, with 11 bases remaining between them. CDR3 amino acids: CASSFLHPDTGELFF. The CDR3 DNA reads as TGCGCCAGCAGCTTCCTACACCCAGACACCGGGGAGCTGTTTTTT.

This clonotype appeared many times. The rearrangement joins TRBV14 to TRBJ2-1, with 9 bases fitting TRBD1. Germline CDR1 and CDR2: SGHDN and FVKESK. The CDR3 has 16 residues. J lost 4 bases, V lost 1 base, and 5 bases had no gene match. The CDR3, as DNA: TGTGCCAGCAGCCAAGTCGACAGGGGGGAGTACAATGAGCAGTTCTTC. Translating gives CASSQVDRGEYNEQFF.

V and J are TRBV6-5 and TRBJ1-6; a possible D gene is TRBD1 (6 bases). This CDR3 comprises 13 residues. The germline gives CDR1 MNHEY, CDR2 SVGAGI. Trimming stripped 2 bases from V and 7 bases from J, with 6 bases between. The CDR3 spells CASSYTGNSPLHF. CDR3 nucleotide sequence: TGTGCCAGCAGTTACACAGGGAATTCACCCCTCCACTTT.

J is TRBJ2-2 and V is TRBV4-1, with a weak D call TRBD2 (5 bases). CDR1 and CDR2 (germline): MGHRA, YSYEKL. This CDR3 region has 14 residues. V gave up 5 bases and J gave up 5 bases, with 12 bases separating them. This CDR3 is CASSNGVATGELFF. In DNA form, the CDR3 reads TGCGCCAGCAGCAACGGGGTGGCGACCGGGGAGCTGTTTTTT.

This clonotype has more than one count but fewer than ten. This chain links TRBV12-3 or TRBV12-4 with TRBJ2-5; TRBD2 is a possible D gene (5 bases). Trimming took 7 bases from V and 1 from J, leaving 13 bases between them. The CDR3 length is 14 residues. The CDR3: CASTLTTLQETQYF. The CDR3 bases are TGTGCCAGCACGCTGACTACCCTCCAAGAGACCCAGTACTTC.

This clonotype was picked up many times. The rearrangement joins TRBV12-3 or TRBV12-4 to TRBJ2-5; D possibly corresponds to TRBD1 (6 bases). The CDR3 loop spans 15 amino acids. The V end lost 3 bases, the J end lost 6 bases, and 17 bases lay between the germline ends. The CDR3 DNA reads as TGTGCCAGCAGTTTGCACTACAGGGTTCTACAGACCCAGTACTTC. Translating gives CASSLHYRVLQTQYF.

The chain carries TRBV5-8 and TRBJ2-7; TRBD1 is a possible D gene (6 bases). Germline CDR1 SGHTS, CDR2 YDEGEE. V shed 4 bases and J shed 0 bases, with 14 bases lying between them. The CDR3 runs to 15 residues. The CDR3 region is CASSRGQPVSYEQYF. CDR3 sequence (DNA): TGTGCCAGCAGCAGAGGACAGCCCGTCTCCTACGAGCAGTACTTC.

Ten or more counts support this clonotype. The chain combines TRBV29-1 with TRBJ2-3; D may correspond to TRBD1 or TRBD2 (5 bases each). The V gene lost 7 bases and the J gene lost 2 bases, with 16 bases spanning the gap. The length of the CDR3 is 14 residues. From germline, CDR1 is SQVTM and CDR2 ANQGSEA. The chain's CDR3 is CSAYRDGLTDTQYF. CDR3 sequence (DNA): TGCAGCGCTTACCGGGACGGACTCACAGATACGCAGTATTTT.

This clonotype was observed a handful of times. The gene calls are TRBV11-2 and TRBJ2-7, with 8 bases lining up with TRBD2. CDR1 SGHAT and CDR2 FQNNGV come from the germline V gene. V lost 3 bases to trimming and J lost 3 bases; unmatched junction nucleotides: 4. The CDR3 has 14 amino acids. The CDR3 coding sequence is TGTGCCAGCAGCTTCGGACTAGCCCGCTACGAGCAGTACTTC. Residues: CASSFGLARYEQYF.

There are a few counts of this clonotype. This rearrangement joins TRBV4-1 to TRBJ2-6; D ambiguous. Germline V lookup: CDR1 MGHRA, CDR2 YSYEKL. There are 17 residues in the CDR3. V gave up 0 bases and J gave up 0 bases, with 9 bases separating them. CDR3 DNA: TGCGCCAGCAGCCAAGATATAAGGGCCTCTGGGGCCAACGTCCTGACTTTC. Its translation: CASSQDIRASGANVLTF.

The chain links TRBV7-2 to TRBJ2-3; D may be TRBD2 (5 bases). The CDR3 extends over 14 amino acids. Trimming took off 6 bases at V and 3 bases at J, with 13 bases between the two ends. Germline loops: CDR1 SGHTA, CDR2 FQGNSA. For the CDR3, the DNA is TGTGCCAGCAGACCTTCTCCGGGGACAGATACGCAGTATTTT. It specifies CASRPSPGTDTQYF.

This clonotype was seen a handful of times. This chain uses TRBV6-1 with TRBJ1-1; the D is unclear. This CDR3 is built from 14 residues. Germline CDR1 and CDR2: MNHNS and SASEGT. Deletions cut 6 bases from V and 4 bases from J, with 15 bases between. The CDR3 loop reads CASRVTPGPTEAFF. For the CDR3, the DNA is TGTGCCAGCAGAGTGACACCTGGTCCCACTGAAGCTTTCTTT.

The chain recombines TRBV2 with TRBJ2-2; D may be TRBD1 (5 bases). CDR1 is SNHLY, CDR2 FYNNEI, per germline. Trimming took off 0 bases at V and 4 bases at J, with 12 bases between the two ends. CDR3 length: 16 residues. CDR3: CASSEARQGFTGELFF. The CDR3 nucleotides are TGTGCCAGCAGTGAAGCGCGGCAGGGTTTCACCGGGGAGCTGTTTTTT.

The chain combines TRBV20-1 with TRBJ2-1, with 10 bases lining up with TRBD1. The ends lost 4 bases at V and 7 bases at J; junction bases unmatched: 10. This CDR3 spans 15 amino acids. Germline lookup yields CDR1 DFQATT and CDR2 SNEGSKA (reference sequence). DNA for the CDR3: TGCAGTGCTAATCCGGGACAGGGGCTTGTGAATGAGCAGTTCTTC. Its protein product is CSANPGQGLVNEQFF.

The chain combines TRBV19 with TRBJ2-4; D call uncertain. V lost 2 bases and J lost 1, with 6 bases in between. Per germline, CDR1 LNHDA and CDR2 SQIVND (reference sequence). The length of the CDR3 is 14 residues. The CDR3 protein is CASSIKQAKNIQYF. The CDR3 nucleotides read TGTGCCAGTAGTATAAAACAGGCCAAAAACATTCAGTACTTC. The variable domain in full, with the rest retrieved from reference TRBV19 and TRBJ2-4, is DGGITQSPKYLFRKEGQNVTLSCEQNLNHDAMYWYRQDPGQGLRLIYYSQIVNDFQKGDIAEGYSVSREKKESFPLTVTSAQKNPTAFYLCASSIKQAKNIQYFGAGTRLSVL.

The V call is TRBV5-5, the J call TRBJ1-1, with 9 nucleotides matching TRBD1. The CDR3 sequence is 15 residues long. Germline CDR1 and CDR2: SGHKS and YYEKEE (reference sequence). J gave up 2 bases and V 4 bases, and 6 bases lay outside the gene matches. CDR3 sequence reads: CASSSQGQGNTEAFF. The CDR3 DNA sequence: TGTGCCAGCAGCAGCCAGGGACAGGGTAACACTGAAGCTTTCTTT.

This clonotype was detected a few times. The chain has TRBV7-9 and TRBJ2-1; TRBD2 agrees at 7 bases. The CDR3 runs to 17 residues. Germline lookup yields CDR1 SEHNR and CDR2 FQNEAQ (reference sequence). Germline trimming cut 1 base from V and 10 bases from J; bases unmatched to any gene: 16. The CDR3 is CASSLVPLREGLSEQFF. For the CDR3, the DNA is TGTGCCAGCAGCTTAGTCCCTTTGAGGGAGGGCCTGAGCGAGCAGTTCTTC.

This clonotype has only a few counts. CDR3 residues: CSASRGQQPQHF. CDR3 coding DNA: TGCAGTGCTAGCAGAGGTCAACAGCCCCAGCATTTT. The chain recombines TRBV20-1 with TRBJ1-5; no clear D gene. Germline V gives CDR1 DFQATT, CDR2 SNEGSKA (reference sequence). Trimming left V 3 bases short and J 7 bases short, with 10 bases between. The CDR3 is 12 amino acids.

This chain uses TRBV13 with TRBJ1-1; the D gene is possibly TRBD1 (6 bases). The CDR3 runs 15 residues. The V gene's germline CDR1 is PRHDT and CDR2 FYEKMQ (reference sequence). Deletions cut 4 bases from V and 1 base from J, with 13 bases between. CDR3 bases: TGTGCCAGCAGCTCTCATCCAGGGGCGAACACTGAAGCTTTCTTT. Protein product: CASSSHPGANTEAFF. Using reference TRBV13 and TRBJ1-1 for the parts outside the CDR3, the full variable domain is AAGVIQSPRHLIKEKRETATLKCYPIPRHDTVYWYQQGPGQDPQFLISFYEKMQSDKGSIPDRFSAQQFSDYHSELNMSSLELGDSALYFCASSSHPGANTEAFFGQGTRLTVV.

The chain carries TRBV6-1 and TRBJ2-7; TRBD2 aligns across 11 bases. Germline loops: CDR1 MNHNS, CDR2 SASEGT. The V segment lost 3 bases and the J segment 2 bases; nucleotides outside the gene matches: 12. This CDR3 contains 18 residues. CDR3 DNA: TGTGCCAGCAGTGACGTTACACTAGCGGGAGACGGGGCCTACGAGCAGTACTTC. As protein: CASSDVTLAGDGAYEQYF.

In the case of this clonotype: An end of the junction does not agree with germline; a read error may underlie this. The chain employs TRBV5-1 and TRBJ2-6, with D possibly matching TRBD1 (6 bases). The CDR3 has 14 amino acids. The germline gives CDR1 SGHRS, CDR2 YFSETQ. CDR3 nucleotides: TGCGCCAGCAGCACCCGGGCAGGGGACAACGTCCTGACTTTC. Amino acid sequence: CASSTRAGDNVLTF.

The chain carries TRBV4-1 and TRBJ1-1; the match to TRBD1 covers 8 bases. With V trimmed by 4 bases and J by 1 base, 11 bases remained unmatched. This CDR3 has 17 amino acids. Germline V gene sequence: CDR1 MGHRA, CDR2 YSYEKL. The CDR3 DNA follows: TGCGCCAGCAGCCCAACCAGGGGGCTCGGGGCGAACACTGAAGCTTTCTTT. It translates to CASSPTRGLGANTEAFF.

DNA for the CDR3: TGCGCCAGCAGCTACCGACAGGGGGTAAGCTACGAGCAGTACTTC. Its protein is CASSYRQGVSYEQYF. The chain is built from TRBV5-1 and TRBJ2-7, with 9 nucleotides matching TRBD1. Germline V gene lookup returns CDR1 SGHRS and CDR2 YFSETQ. V shed 3 bases, J shed 3 bases, and the junction held 7 bases outside the gene matches. This CDR3 is built from 15 residues.

This clonotype was seen many times. This rearrangement joins TRBV5-1 to TRBJ2-5; possible D gene TRBD1, 8 bases. Trimming took 4 bases from V and 5 from J, leaving 18 bases between them. Germline-derived CDR1 and CDR2 are SGHRS and YFSETQ. The CDR3 has 15 amino acids. CDR3 residues: CASSKGQGGGETQYF. CDR3 DNA: TGCGCCAGCAGCAAAGGACAGGGAGGGGGTGAGACCCAGTACTTC.